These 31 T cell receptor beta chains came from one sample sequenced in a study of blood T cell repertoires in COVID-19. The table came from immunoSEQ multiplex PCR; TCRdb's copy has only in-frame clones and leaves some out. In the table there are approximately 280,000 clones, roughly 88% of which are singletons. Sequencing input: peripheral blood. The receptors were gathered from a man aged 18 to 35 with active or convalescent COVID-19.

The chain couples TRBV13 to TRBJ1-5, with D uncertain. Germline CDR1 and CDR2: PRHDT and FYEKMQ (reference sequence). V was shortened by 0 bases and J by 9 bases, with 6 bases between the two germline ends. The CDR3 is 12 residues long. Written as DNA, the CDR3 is TGTGCCAGCAGCTTAGGCCGCGCGCCCCAGCATTTT. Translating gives CASSLGRAPQHF. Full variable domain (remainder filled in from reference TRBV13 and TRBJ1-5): AAGVIQSPRHLIKEKRETATLKCYPIPRHDTVYWYQQGPGQDPQFLISFYEKMQSDKGSIPDRFSAQQFSDYHSELNMSSLELGDSALYFCASSLGRAPQHFGDGTRLSIL.

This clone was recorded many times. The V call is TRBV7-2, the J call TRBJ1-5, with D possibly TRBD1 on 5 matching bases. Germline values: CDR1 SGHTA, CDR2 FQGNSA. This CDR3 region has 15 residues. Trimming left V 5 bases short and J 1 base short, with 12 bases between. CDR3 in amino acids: CASSGGVGSNQPQHF. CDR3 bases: TGTGCCAGCAGCGGGGGGGTAGGGAGCAATCAGCCCCAGCATTTT.

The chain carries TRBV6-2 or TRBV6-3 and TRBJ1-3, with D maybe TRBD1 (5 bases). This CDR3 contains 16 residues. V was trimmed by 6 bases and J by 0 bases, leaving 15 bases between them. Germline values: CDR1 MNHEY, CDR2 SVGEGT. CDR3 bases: TGTGCCAGCAGCCCCTGGGGCGGCAGCTCTGGAAACACCATATATTTT. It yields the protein CASSPWGGSSGNTIYF.

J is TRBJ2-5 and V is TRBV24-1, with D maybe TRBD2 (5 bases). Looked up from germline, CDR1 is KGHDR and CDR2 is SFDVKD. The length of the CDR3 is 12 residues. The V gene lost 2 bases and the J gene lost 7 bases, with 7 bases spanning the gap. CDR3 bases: TGTGCCACCAGTGATTCCGGAGGGACCCAGTACTTC. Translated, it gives CATSDSGGTQYF.

CDR3 DNA: TGTGCCAGCAGTCCGACAGGGCGGAACCCTCTAGCCAAAAACATTCAGTACTTC. Residues: CASSPTGRNPLAKNIQYF. The chain is built from TRBV6-2 or TRBV6-3 and TRBJ2-4; TRBD1 agrees at 7 bases. There are 18 residues in the CDR3. Trimming took 5 bases from V and 0 from J; bases not matched to a gene: 13. Germline-derived CDR1 and CDR2 are MNHEY and SVGEGT.

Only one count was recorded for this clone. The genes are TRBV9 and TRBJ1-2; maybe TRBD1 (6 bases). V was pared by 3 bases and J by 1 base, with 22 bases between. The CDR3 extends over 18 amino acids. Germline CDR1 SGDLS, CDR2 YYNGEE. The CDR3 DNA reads TGTGCCAGCAGCGGCCCGGACAGTCCACCCACGATTAACTATGGCTACACCTTC. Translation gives CASSGPDSPPTINYGYTF.

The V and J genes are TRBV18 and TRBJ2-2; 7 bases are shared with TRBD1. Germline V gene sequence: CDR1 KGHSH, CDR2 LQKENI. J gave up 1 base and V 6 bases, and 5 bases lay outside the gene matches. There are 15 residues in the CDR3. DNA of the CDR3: TGTGCCAGCTCCCACGGGACAGTGAACACCGGGGAGCTGTTTTTT. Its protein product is CASSHGTVNTGELFF.

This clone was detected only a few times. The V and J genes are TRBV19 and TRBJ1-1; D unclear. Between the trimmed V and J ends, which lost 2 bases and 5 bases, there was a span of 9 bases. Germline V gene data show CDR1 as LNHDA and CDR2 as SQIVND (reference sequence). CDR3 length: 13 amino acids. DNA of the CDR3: TGTGCCAGTAGTATACGGGGAGAGACTGAAGCTTTCTTT. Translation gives CASSIRGETEAFF.

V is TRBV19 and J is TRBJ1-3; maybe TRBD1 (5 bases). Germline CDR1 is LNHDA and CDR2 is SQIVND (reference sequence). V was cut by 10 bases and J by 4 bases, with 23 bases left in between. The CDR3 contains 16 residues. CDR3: CATLPGGTLSGNTIYF. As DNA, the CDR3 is TGTGCCACCCTCCCGGGAGGGACCCTCTCCGGAAACACCATATATTTT.

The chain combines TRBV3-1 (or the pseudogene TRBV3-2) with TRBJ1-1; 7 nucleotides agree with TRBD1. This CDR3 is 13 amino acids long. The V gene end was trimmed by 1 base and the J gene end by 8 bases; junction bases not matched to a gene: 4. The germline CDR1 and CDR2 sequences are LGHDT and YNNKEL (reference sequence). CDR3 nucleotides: TGTGCCAGCAGCCAAGGCGCGACAGGGGAAGCTTTCTTT. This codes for CASSQGATGEAFF.

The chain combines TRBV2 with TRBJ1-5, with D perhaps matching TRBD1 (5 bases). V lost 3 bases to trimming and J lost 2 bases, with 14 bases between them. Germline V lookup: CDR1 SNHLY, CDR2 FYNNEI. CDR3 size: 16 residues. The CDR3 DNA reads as TGTGCCAGCAGTGATACGGGGGTTCTAGGCAATCAGCCCCAGCATTTT. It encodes CASSDTGVLGNQPQHF.

The CDR3 region has the DNA TGCGCCAGCAGCCAAGGCCGACAGGGGTGGGCCGGGGAGCTGTTTTTT. It specifies CASSQGRQGWAGELFF. The V gene is TRBV4-3, the J gene TRBJ2-2; 8 bases fit TRBD1. Germline V CDR1 and CDR2: LGHNA, YSLEER. The CDR3 totals 16 residues. V was clipped by 1 base and J by 6 bases; unmatched bases: 7.

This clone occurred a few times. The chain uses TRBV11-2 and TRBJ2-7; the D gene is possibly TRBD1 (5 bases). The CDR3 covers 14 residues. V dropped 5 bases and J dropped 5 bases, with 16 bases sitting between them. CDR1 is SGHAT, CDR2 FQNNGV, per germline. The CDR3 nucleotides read TGTGCCAGCAGCCTCCGACAGCTCTTCGACGAGCAGTACTTC. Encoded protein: CASSLRQLFDEQYF.

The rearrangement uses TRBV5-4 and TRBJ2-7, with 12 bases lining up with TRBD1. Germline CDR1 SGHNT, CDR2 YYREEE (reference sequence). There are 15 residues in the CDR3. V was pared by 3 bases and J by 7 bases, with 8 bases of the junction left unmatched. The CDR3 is CASSSGTGGSREQYF. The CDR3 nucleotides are TGTGCCAGCAGCTCCGGGACAGGGGGCTCTCGAGAGCAGTACTTC.

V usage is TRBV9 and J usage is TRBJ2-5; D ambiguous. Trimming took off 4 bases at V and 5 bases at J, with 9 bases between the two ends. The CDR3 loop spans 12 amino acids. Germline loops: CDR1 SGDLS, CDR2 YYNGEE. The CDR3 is CASSPPAETQYF. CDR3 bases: TGTGCCAGCAGCCCGCCCGCGGAGACCCAGTACTTC.

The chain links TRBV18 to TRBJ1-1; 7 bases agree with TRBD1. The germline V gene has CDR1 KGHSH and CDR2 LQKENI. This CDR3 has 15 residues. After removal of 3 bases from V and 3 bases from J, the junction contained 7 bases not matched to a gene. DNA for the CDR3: TGTGCCAGCTCACCCTTGACAGGGAGTGACACTGAAGCTTTCTTT. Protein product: CASSPLTGSDTEAFF.

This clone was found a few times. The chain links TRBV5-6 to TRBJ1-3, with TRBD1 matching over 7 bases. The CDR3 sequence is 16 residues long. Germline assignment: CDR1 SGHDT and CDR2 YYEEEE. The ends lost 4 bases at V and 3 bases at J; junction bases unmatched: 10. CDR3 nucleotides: TGTGCCAGCAGCCTCTACGACAGGGCAAATGGAAACACCATATATTTT. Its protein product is CASSLYDRANGNTIYF.

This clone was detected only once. The CDR3 DNA reads TGTGCCAGCAGCTTCTTCGGGGAGCTGTTTTTT. Its translation: CASSFFGELFF. The J gene is TRBJ2-2, the V gene TRBV5-6; D remains ambiguous. This CDR3 has 11 amino acids. Germline lookup yields CDR1 SGHDT and CDR2 YYEEEE. Trimming took off 2 bases at V and 7 bases at J, with 3 bases between the two ends.

The CDR3 loop is CASNNPDRGGEKLFF. The CDR3 DNA follows: TGTGCCAGCAACAACCCGGACAGGGGAGGTGAAAAACTGTTTTTT. The chain combines TRBV5-4 with TRBJ1-4; 9 bases fit TRBD1. This CDR3 contains 15 residues. Germline CDR1 and CDR2: SGHNT and YYREEE (reference sequence). With V trimmed by 6 bases and J by 7 bases, 10 bases remained unmatched.

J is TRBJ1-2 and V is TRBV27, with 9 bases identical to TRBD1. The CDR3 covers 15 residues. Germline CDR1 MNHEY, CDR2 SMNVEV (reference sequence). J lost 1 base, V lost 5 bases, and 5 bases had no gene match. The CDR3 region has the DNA TGTGCCAGCAGTCTAGGGACAGGGATTAACTATGGCTACACCTTC. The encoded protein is CASSLGTGINYGYTF.

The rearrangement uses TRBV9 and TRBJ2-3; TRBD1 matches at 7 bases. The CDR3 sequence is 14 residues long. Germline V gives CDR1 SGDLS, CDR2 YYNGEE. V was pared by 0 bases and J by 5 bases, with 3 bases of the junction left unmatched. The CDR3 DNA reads TGTGCCAGCAGCGTAGAACAGGGGATAGATACGCAGTATTTT. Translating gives CASSVEQGIDTQYF.

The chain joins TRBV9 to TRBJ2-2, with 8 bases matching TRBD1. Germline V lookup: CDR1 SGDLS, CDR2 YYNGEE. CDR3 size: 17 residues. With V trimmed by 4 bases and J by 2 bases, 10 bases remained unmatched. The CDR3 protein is CASSPHSRGRNTGELFF. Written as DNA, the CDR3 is TGTGCCAGCAGCCCTCACTCCAGGGGGCGAAACACCGGGGAGCTGTTTTTT. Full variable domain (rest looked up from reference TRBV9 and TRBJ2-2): DSGVTQTPKHLITATGQRVTLRCSPRSGDLSVYWYQQSLDQGLQFLIQYYNGEERAKGNILERFSAQQFPDLHSELNLSSLELGDSALYFCASSPHSRGRNTGELFFGEGSRLTVL.

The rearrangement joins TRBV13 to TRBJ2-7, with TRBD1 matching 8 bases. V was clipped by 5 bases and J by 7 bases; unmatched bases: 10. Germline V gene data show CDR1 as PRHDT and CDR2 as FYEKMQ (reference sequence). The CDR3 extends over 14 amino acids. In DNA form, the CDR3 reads TGTGCCAGCAGCCCAACCCCAGGGGGCCAAGAGCAGTACTTC. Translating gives CASSPTPGGQEQYF.

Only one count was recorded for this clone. This CDR3 reads CASSLAPDGNYEQYF. In DNA, the CDR3 is TGTGCCAGCAGCTTAGCTCCGGACGGGAACTACGAGCAGTACTTC. This rearrangement joins TRBV7-7 to TRBJ2-7; TRBD2 is a possible D gene (5 bases). This CDR3 contains 15 residues. Trimming left V 0 bases short and J 3 bases short, with 12 bases between. Germline lookup yields CDR1 SSHAT and CDR2 FNYEAQ (reference sequence).

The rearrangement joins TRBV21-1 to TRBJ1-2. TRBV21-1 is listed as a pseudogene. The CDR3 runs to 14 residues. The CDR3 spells CASSKGEFVDGYTF. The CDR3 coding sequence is TGTGCCAGCAGCAAAGGAGAGTTTGTTGATGGCTACACCTTC.

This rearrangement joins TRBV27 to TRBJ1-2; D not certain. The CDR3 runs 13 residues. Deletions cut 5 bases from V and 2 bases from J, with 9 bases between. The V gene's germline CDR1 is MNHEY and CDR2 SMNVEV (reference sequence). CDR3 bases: TGTGCCAGCAGTCCGGAGATAAACTATGGCTACACCTTC. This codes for CASSPEINYGYTF.

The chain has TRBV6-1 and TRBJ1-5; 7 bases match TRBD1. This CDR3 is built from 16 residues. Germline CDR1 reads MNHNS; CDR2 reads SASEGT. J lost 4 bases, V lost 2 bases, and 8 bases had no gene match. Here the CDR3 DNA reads TGTGCCAGCAGTGAATTGGGCAGGGGGTATAATCAGCCCCAGCATTTT. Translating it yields CASSELGRGYNQPQHF.

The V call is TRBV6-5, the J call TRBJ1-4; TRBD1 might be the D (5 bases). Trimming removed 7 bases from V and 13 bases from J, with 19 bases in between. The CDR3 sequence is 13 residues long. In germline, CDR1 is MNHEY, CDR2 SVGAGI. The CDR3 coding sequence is TGTGCCAGCAACGAAGTCAGGGTTGGTAGACTGTTTTTT. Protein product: CASNEVRVGRLFF.

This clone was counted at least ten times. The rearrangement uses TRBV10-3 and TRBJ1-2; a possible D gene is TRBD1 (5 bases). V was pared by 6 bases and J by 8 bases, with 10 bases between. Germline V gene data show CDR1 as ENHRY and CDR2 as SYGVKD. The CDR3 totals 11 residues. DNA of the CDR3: TGTGCCATCAGGGAAGGGGAAGGCTACACCTTC. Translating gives CAIREGEGYTF.

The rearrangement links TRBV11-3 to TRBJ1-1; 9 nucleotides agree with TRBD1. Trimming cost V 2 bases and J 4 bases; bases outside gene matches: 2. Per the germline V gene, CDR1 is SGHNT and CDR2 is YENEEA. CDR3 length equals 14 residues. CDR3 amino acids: CASSLTGQGTEAFF. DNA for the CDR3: TGTGCCAGCAGCTTAACGGGACAGGGCACTGAAGCTTTCTTT.

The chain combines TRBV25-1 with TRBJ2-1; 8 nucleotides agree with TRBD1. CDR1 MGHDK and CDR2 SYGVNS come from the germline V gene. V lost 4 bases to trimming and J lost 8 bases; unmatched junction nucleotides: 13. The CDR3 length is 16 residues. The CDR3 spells CASSGSRGQGIDEQFF. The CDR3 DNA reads TGTGCCAGCAGTGGTAGCCGTGGACAGGGCATCGATGAGCAGTTCTTC.